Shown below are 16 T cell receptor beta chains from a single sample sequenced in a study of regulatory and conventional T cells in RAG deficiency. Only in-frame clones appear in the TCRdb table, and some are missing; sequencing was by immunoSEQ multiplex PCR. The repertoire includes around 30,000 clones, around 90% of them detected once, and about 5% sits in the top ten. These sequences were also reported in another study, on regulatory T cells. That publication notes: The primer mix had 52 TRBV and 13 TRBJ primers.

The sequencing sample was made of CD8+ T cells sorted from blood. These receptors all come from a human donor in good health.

The CDR3 sequence is CASSLANSEQYF. The CDR3 DNA is TGTGCCAGCAGCTTAGCGAACTCCGAGCAGTACTTC. The J gene is TRBJ2-7, the V gene TRBV7-8; D not certain. This CDR3 comprises 12 residues. CDR1 is SGHVS, CDR2 FQNEAQ, per germline. The germline V and J ends were trimmed by 0 bases and 6 bases, with 6 bases remaining between them.

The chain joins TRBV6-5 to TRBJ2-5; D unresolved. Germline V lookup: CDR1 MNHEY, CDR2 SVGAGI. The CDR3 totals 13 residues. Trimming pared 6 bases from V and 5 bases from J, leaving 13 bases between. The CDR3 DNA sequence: TGTGCCAGCAGCAAATTTCAAGCTGAGACCCAGTACTTC. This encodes CASSKFQAETQYF.

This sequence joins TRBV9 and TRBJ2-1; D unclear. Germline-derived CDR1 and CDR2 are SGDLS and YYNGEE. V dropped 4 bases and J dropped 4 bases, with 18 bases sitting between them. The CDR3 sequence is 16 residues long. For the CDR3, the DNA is TGTGCCAGCAGCTCACAACCCCCCGAACGGTACAATGAGCAGTTCTTC. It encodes CASSSQPPERYNEQFF.

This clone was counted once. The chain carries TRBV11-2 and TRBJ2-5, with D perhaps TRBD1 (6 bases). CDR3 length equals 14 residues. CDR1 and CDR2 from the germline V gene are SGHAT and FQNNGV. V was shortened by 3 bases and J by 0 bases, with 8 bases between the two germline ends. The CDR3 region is CASSFDRYQETQYF. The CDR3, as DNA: TGTGCCAGCAGCTTCGACAGGTACCAAGAGACCCAGTACTTC.

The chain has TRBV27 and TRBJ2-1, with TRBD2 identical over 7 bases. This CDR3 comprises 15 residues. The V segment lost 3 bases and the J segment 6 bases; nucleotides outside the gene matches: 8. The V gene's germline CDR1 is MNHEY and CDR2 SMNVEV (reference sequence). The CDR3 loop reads CASSFIGRSGNEQFF. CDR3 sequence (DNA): TGTGCCAGCAGTTTTATCGGGAGGTCGGGCAATGAGCAGTTCTTC.

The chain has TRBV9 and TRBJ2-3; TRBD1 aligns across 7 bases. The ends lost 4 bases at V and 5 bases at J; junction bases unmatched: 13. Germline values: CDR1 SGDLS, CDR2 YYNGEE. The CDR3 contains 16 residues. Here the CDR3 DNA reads TGTGCCAGCAGCCCCGGTGATGGGTCAGGGGGAGATACGCAGTATTTT. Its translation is CASSPGDGSGGDTQYF.

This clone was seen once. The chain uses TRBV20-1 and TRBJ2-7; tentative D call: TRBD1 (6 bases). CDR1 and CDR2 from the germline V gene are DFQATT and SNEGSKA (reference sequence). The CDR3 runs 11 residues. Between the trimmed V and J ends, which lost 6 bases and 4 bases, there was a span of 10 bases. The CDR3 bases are TGCAGTGCACTACAGGGATACGAGCAGTACTTC. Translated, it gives CSALQGYEQYF.

CDR3 sequence (DNA): TGTGCCTGGAGTACTCTAGGGATGGATACGCAGTATTTT. Its protein product is CAWSTLGMDTQYF. The rearrangement joins TRBV30 to TRBJ2-3; D unclear. This CDR3 comprises 13 residues. Germline loops: CDR1 GTSNPN, CDR2 SVGIG (reference sequence). The V end was cut by 2 bases, the J end by 6 bases, with 12 bases between.

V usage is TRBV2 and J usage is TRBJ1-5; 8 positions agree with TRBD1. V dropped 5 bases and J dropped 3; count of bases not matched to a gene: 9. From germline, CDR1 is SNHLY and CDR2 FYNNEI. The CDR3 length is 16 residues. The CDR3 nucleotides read TGTGCCAGCAGTAGGGACAGGACGTCCCCCAATCAGCCCCAGCATTTT. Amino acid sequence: CASSRDRTSPNQPQHF.

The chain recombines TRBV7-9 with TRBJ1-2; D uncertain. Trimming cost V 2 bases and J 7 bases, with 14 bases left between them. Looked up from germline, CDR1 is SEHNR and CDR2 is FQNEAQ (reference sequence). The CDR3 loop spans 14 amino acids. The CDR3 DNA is TGTGCCAGCAGCTTACCTGACCCTGGCCGTGGCTACACCTTC. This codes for CASSLPDPGRGYTF.

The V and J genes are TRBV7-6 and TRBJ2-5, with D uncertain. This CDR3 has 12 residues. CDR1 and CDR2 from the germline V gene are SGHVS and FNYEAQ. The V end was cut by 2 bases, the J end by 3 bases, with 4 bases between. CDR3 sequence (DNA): TGTGCCAGCAGCTTAAGGAAAGAGACCCAGTACTTC. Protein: CASSLRKETQYF.

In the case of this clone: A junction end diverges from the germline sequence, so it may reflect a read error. The CDR3 spells CASSLRSYDEQFF. The CDR3 DNA follows: TGTGCCAGCAGTTTAAGGTCCTACGATGAGCAGTTCTTC. V and J are TRBV27 and TRBJ2-1; D uncertain. CDR1 and CDR2 (germline): MNHEY, SMNVEV (reference sequence). This CDR3 spans 13 amino acids.

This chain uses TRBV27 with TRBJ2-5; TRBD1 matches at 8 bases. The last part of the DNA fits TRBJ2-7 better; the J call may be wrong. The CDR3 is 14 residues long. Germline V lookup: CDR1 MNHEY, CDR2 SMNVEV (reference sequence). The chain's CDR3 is CASSLGRGPYEQYF. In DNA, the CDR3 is TGTGCCAGCAGTTTGGGCAGGGGGCCGTACGAGCAGTACTTC.

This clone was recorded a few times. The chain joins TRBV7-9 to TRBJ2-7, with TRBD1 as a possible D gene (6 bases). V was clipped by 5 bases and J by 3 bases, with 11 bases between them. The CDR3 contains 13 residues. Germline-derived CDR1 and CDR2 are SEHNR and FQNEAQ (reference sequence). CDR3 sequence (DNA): TGTGCCAGCAGCCCCCGGGACAACTACGAGCAGTACTTC. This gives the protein CASSPRDNYEQYF.

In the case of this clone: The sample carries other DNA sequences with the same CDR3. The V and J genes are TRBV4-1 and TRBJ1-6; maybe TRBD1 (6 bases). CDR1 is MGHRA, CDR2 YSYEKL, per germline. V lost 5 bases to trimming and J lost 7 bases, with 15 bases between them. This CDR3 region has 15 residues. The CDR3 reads CASSGQDSDNSPLHF. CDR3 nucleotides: TGCGCCAGCAGCGGCCAGGACAGCGACAATTCACCCCTCCACTTT.

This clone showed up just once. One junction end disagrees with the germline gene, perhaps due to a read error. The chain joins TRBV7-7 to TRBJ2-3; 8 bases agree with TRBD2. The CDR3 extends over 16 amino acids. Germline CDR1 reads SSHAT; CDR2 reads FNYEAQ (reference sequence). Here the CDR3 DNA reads TGTGCTAGCAGCCAACTCCCGGGGGGGCCCGCAGATACGCAGTATTTT. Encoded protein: CASSQLPGGPADTQYF.